This is a list of T cell receptor beta chains from one sample in a study of T cell responses to AZD1222 COVID-19 vaccine. Using immunoSEQ multiplex PCR, the repertoire was profiled, and TCRdb retains in-frame clones only, with some absent. Of roughly 120,000 clones in the sample, approximately 90% were seen once. Source: peripheral blood, taken 28 days after the second AZD1222 dose. All receptors come from an adult who received the AZD1222 COVID-19 vaccine. Both conserved end residues are part of each CDR3. Not every row has a clone size; where given, it reads once, few, many or a size class.

TRBV7-6	TRBJ1-2	-	CASSLGAAGDGYTF
TRBV6-5	TRBJ1-2	-	CASSYIRTGGNYGYTF
TRBV6-5	TRBJ2-2	-	CASTLGGRNTGELFF
TRBV7-2	TRBJ1-4	few	CASSISTGTNEKLFF
TRBV29-1	TRBJ2-1	-	CSVVGGRGFPNEQFF
TRBV5-1	TRBJ2-7	-	CASSLAQGWYEQYF
TRBV7-9	TRBJ1-6	-	CASSWTANSPLHF
TRBV5-6	TRBJ2-7	-	CASSLGISIYEQYF
TRBV24-1	TRBJ1-4	-	CATRGAGNEKLFF
TRBV5-4	TRBJ2-3	-	CASSFGGGGTDTQYF
TRBV7-2	TRBJ1-2	-	CASSPRTGDYGYTF
TRBV5-1	TRBJ2-1	-	CASSGQTSYNEQFF
TRBV2	TRBJ2-7	-	CASSVRMFSYEQYF
TRBV6-5	TRBJ1-1	-	CASSYSPRTGRTEAFF
TRBV6-2/TRBV6-3	TRBJ2-7	-	CASSRGLAGGYEQYF
TRBV5-1	TRBJ1-1	-	CASSFLTDMNTEAFF
TRBV6-2/TRBV6-3	TRBJ1-2	-	CASSTVRAYGYTF
TRBV19	TRBJ1-1	-	CASTEGVRANTEAFF
TRBV7-9	TRBJ2-7	once	CASSLARNRNYEQYF
TRBV4-2	TRBJ2-7	-	CASSQGSGRLYF
TRBV10-1	TRBJ2-7	-	CASRGQGGEQYF
TRBV4-1	TRBJ1-4	-	CASSQEPRRGDEKLFF
TRBV5-4	TRBJ2-5	-	CASSSSGGNQETQYF
TRBV5-1	TRBJ2-1	-	CASSLGRQVNEQFF
TRBV30	TRBJ2-7	-	CAWTDGTGQIKQYF
TRBV4-3	TRBJ2-7	once	CASSQEAGGNRYEQYF
TRBV19	TRBJ1-1	-	CASSHRDRNTEAFF
TRBV6-5	TRBJ2-1	-	CASRPSSYEQFF
TRBV2	TRBJ1-3	-	CASNVLSSGNTIYF
TRBV5-5	TRBJ2-5	-	CASSSSGLAGRQETQYF
TRBV30	TRBJ1-2	-	CAWRTTGDYGYTF
TRBV2	TRBJ2-5	-	CASLRSGPQETQYF
TRBV7-9	TRBJ2-5	-	CASSLMFSESQETQYF
TRBV25-1	TRBJ2-2	-	CASSPQLGRTGELFF
TRBV11-3	TRBJ2-1	-	CASSLDRGVYNEQFF
TRBV29-1	TRBJ2-1	-	CSVEDNSGMPYNEQFF
TRBV30	TRBJ2-1	-	CAWSRAQEQFF
TRBV2	TRBJ2-1	-	CASSVGGRPGNEQFF
TRBV28	TRBJ2-3	-	CASSLYSRQGRDTQYF
TRBV4-1	TRBJ1-2	-	CASSHLRTGYGYTF
TRBV7-2	TRBJ1-6	-	CASSVTGVGLLDNSPLHF
TRBV28	TRBJ2-7	-	CASSVSPGSYEQYF
TRBV18	TRBJ1-6	-	CASSSGTSSYNSPLHF
TRBV7-9	TRBJ2-7	-	CASSLITGSFYEQYF
TRBV7-9	TRBJ2-5	-	CASSSTLRGQFQETQYF
TRBV28	TRBJ1-6	-	CASSLVLRSSYNSPLHF